Each of the 8 T cell receptor beta chains below was sequenced from the same sample in a study of T cells in Graves' hyperthyroidism and ophthalmopathy (dated by TCRdb to between 2018 and 2021). To prepare the library, multiplex PCR was applied. Sequenced using an Illumina HiSeq 2000. The TCR beta CDR3 regions were amplified from the RNA transcripts. For the first round of RT-PCR on the TCR CDR3, the HTBI primer set was used together with the Qiagen OneStep RT-PCR kit. TCRdb trimmed the raw reads at Q25, called clones with MiXCR and kept productive beta chains. Each entry is one CDR3 protein sequence, shown with its most common DNA and genes. The sample table lists fewer than 750,000 distinct CDR3 sequences, about 14% of them with a count of one. 12% of the sample is taken by the ten largest. Input material: blood. These receptors originate from a woman between 45 and 60 years old with Graves' ophthalmopathy.

This chain's CDR3 is CASSGGLAGSADTQYF. Here the CDR3 DNA reads TGTGCCAGCAGTGGGGGACTAGCGGGCTCGGCAGATACGCAGTATTTT. The rearrangement uses TRBV28 and TRBJ2-3; 12 nucleotides line up with TRBD2. This CDR3 is built from 16 residues. Losses at the gene ends were 5 bases for V and 4 bases for J; bases not matched to a gene: 7. The germline V gene has CDR1 MDHEN and CDR2 SYDVKM.

This clonotype was seen a few times. The V gene is TRBV7-2, the J gene TRBJ1-4, with D perhaps TRBD1 (5 bases). Germline CDR1 and CDR2: SGHTA and FQGNSA. CDR3 length equals 13 residues. Trimming stripped 1 base from V and 10 bases from J, with 10 bases between. In nucleotides, the CDR3 is TGTGCCAGCAGCTTAGTGGGGGTAGGAAAACTGTTTTTT. Translating gives CASSLVGVGKLFF.

This clonotype was observed many times. This rearrangement joins TRBV12-3 or TRBV12-4 to TRBJ2-1; no definite D call. This CDR3 is built from 14 residues. V gave up 3 bases and J gave up 3 bases, with 9 bases separating them. The CDR3 spells CASSFSNNYNEQFF. Written as DNA, the CDR3 is TGTGCCAGCAGTTTTTCCAACAACTACAATGAGCAGTTCTTC.

The V gene is TRBV14, the J gene TRBJ2-7; 7 nucleotides match TRBD2. CDR3 length: 16 amino acids. The germline V gene has CDR1 SGHDN and CDR2 FVKESK. Trimming cost V 0 bases and J 3 bases; bases outside gene matches: 8. CDR3 in amino acids: CASSQEGNGRIYEQYF. The CDR3 nucleotides read TGTGCCAGCAGCCAAGAAGGGAACGGGAGGATCTACGAGCAGTACTTC.

The chain couples TRBV10-3 to TRBJ2-1; the D is unclear. The CDR3 covers 12 residues. Trimming took off 2 bases at V and 15 bases at J, with 14 bases between the two ends. The V gene's germline CDR1 is ENHRY and CDR2 SYGVKD. The CDR3 loop is CAISEGSRLVFF. CDR3 sequence (DNA): TGTGCCATCAGTGAGGGGTCGCGACTGGTGTTCTTC.

Here the CDR3 DNA reads TGCGCCAGCAGCCCACAGGGCGGGAACGAGCAGTACTTC. It specifies CASSPQGGNEQYF. J is TRBJ2-7 and V is TRBV5-1; D assignment may be TRBD1 or TRBD2 (6 bases each). Germline V gene lookup returns CDR1 SGHRS and CDR2 YFSETQ. V lost 4 bases, J lost 5 bases, and 13 bases lay in between. CDR3 length: 13 amino acids.

This clonotype showed up just a few times. The chain joins TRBV6-1 to TRBJ2-2; 7 nucleotides agree with TRBD2. Trimming at V came to 5 bases and at J to 6 bases, leaving 6 bases not matched to a gene. The CDR3 is 14 residues long. Germline V gene data show CDR1 as MNHNS and CDR2 as SASEGT. The CDR3 spells CASSWRESSGELFF. DNA of the CDR3: TGTGCCAGCAGTTGGCGGGAGTCGTCCGGGGAGCTGTTTTTT.

In this sample, this clonotype turned up many times. This chain connects TRBV7-2 to TRBJ1-5; D gene unclear. In germline, CDR1 is SGHTA, CDR2 FQGNSA. This CDR3 is 16 amino acids long. Trimming took off 5 bases at V and 1 base at J, with 15 bases between the two ends. Here the CDR3 DNA reads TGTGCCAGCAGCCCCCGGACTTTCTCAAGCAATCAGCCCCAGCATTTT. Its translation is CASSPRTFSSNQPQHF.